This T cell receptor beta chain is from a study of T cell responses to AZD1222 COVID-19 vaccine (dated by TCRdb to 2020 to 2023). Study-wide context: AZD1222 recipients with second doses at about 4 weeks or about 12 weeks were pooled, because spike-specific TCR depth and breadth did not differ between schedules. TCR sequencing was performed for 233 trial participants, of whom around 210 were given two doses of AZD1222 and some 25 were given two doses of MenACWY control vaccine. Trial participants were enrolled by age into subgroups of 18-55, 56-69 and 70-plus years, and 148, 28 and 57 TCR-sequenced participants, respectively, were included in these subgroups.

V is shortened by 2 bases, J by 2 bases, and the region joining them spans 7 bases. The germline V gene specifies SNHLY as CDR1 and FYNNEI as CDR2. The cysteine opens and the phenylalanine closes a CDR3 of 14 amino acids. Just the 42-base CDR3 DNA is kept, in frame starting at base 1. As to this clone: There is no known antigen for this receptor. Base qualities are not recorded, but no much larger clone differs from it by a single base.

The CDR3 regions of human TCRbeta chains were subjected to immunosequencing. On the authors' methods: TCRs in the repertoires were matched against a reference library of SARS-CoV-2-specific TCRs that had been generated with the MIRA antigen-specificity platform. Breadth was defined as the fraction of unique TCRs that were SARS-CoV-2-associated. Depth was defined as the fraction of total T cells that were SARS-CoV-2-associated. Each spike-specific TCR was assigned to its reactive spike region and to a CD4 or CD8 class using the MIRA data. Log10-transformed breadth and depth values were compared by one-way ANOVA with Sidak's multiple comparisons tests. What TCRdb holds here is the immuneACCESS table cut down to in-frame rearrangements. Part of the clones is not present; checked against another copy, under half of the missing clones reflect an unresolved V gene, and the others are unexplained. The V and J calls and clone size were taken over from that table, and D and trimming were inferred from the DNA. This sample lists about 86,000 clones; 90% were detected once. Of the sample, approximately 3% is held by the ten largest clones.

The sample's time point label, in plain terms: baseline before first vaccination. The vaccinee samples were drawn from two UK trials, COV001 and COV002, one of which was a single-blind randomized controlled phase 2/3 trial testing AZD1222 (ChAdOx1 nCoV-19) in healthy adults. Trial participant PBMC samples were collected at day 0 and day 28 after the second dose for TCRbeta chain sequencing. The investigation overall reported the following: Most participants were white British and females outnumbered males, and the authors suggested that clonal diversity may have been underestimated. The 56-69-year group was small, and its depth increase did not reach significance, likely because of low power. CD4 TCRs associated with the vaccine covered the entire spike protein, and the dominant responses were in regions 160-218 and 743-854. Because no day 14 peak-response samples were available, repertoires were characterized only after the peak T cell response. Conclusions about previously exposed vaccinees are limited, since just 5 or 6 AZD1222 recipients were seropositive for SARS-CoV-2 at baseline. Reportedly, close to half of the unique spike-specific TCRs recognized epitopes lying outside the regions that are mutated in the B.1.351 and B.1.1.7 variants. A significant rise in spike-specific TCR breadth and depth was observed after two AZD1222 doses relative to day 0 and relative to MenACWY recipients.

The sequence derives from an adult in good health. This sample comprised peripheral blood, obtained on day 0 of AZD1222 vaccination. Rearrangement joined TRBV2 to TRBJ1-5, with TRBD1 perhaps the D gene, on 6 matching bases. The nucleotide sequence reads TGTGCCAGCAGTGAACAGGGGCGCAATCAGCCCCAGCATTTT. It codes for CASSEQGRNQPQHF.